The 14 T cell receptor beta chains given below trace back to one sample, sequenced in a study of cytomegalovirus exposure and HLA in healthy donors. PCR primers comprised 60 Vbeta and 13 Jbeta primers. This table comes from immunoSEQ multiplex PCR, and its TCRdb copy is limited to in-frame clones, with some not included. The sample shows just over 150,000 clones, around four fifths of them seen only once. Sequenced input: PBMCs. These receptors all come from a female donor in good health and CMV-seronegative.

This clone was recorded only once. The rearrangement links TRBV5-1 to TRBJ1-1; 8 bases line up with TRBD1. V lost 4 bases and J lost 1; bases outside the gene matches: 3. This CDR3 contains 14 residues. Looked up from germline, CDR1 is SGHRS and CDR2 is YFSETQ. The CDR3 DNA follows: TGCGCCAGCAGCCCGGACAGGGCGAACACTGAAGCTTTCTTT. Its translation is CASSPDRANTEAFF.

The CDR3 DNA follows: TGTGCCAGCAGTTTAGACTACCAAGAGACCCAGTACTTC. The encoded protein is CASSLDYQETQYF. This chain joins TRBV27 and TRBJ2-5; the D is unclear. This CDR3 has 13 amino acids. V gave up 2 bases and J gave up 0 bases, with 4 bases separating them. The germline V gene encodes CDR1 MNHEY and CDR2 SMNVEV (reference sequence).

This clone has a single count. This chain links TRBV30 with TRBJ1-3; TRBD1 agrees at 10 bases. Germline CDR1 GTSNPN, CDR2 SVGIG (reference sequence). The CDR3 covers 12 residues. J lost 7 bases, V lost 7 bases, and 4 bases had no gene match. The CDR3 DNA is TGTGCCTTGACAGGGGGCGGTAACACCATATATTTT. This codes for CALTGGGNTIYF.

This clone occurred a few times. The V and J genes are TRBV5-4 and TRBJ2-4; TRBD2 aligns across 13 bases. CDR1 SGHNT and CDR2 YYREEE come from the germline V gene (reference sequence). Losses at the gene ends were 3 bases for V and 0 bases for J; bases not matched to a gene: 3. There are 17 residues in the CDR3. CDR3 loop: CASSSGLAGAAKNIQYF. The CDR3 nucleotides read TGTGCCAGCAGCTCAGGACTAGCGGGAGCAGCCAAAAACATTCAGTACTTC. The full variable domain, in which reference TRBV5-4 and TRBJ2-4 provide the parts outside the CDR3, is ETGVTQSPTHLIKTRGQQVTLRCSSQSGHNTVSWYQQALGQGPQFIFQYYREEENGRGNFPPRFSGLQFPNYSSELNVNALELDDSALYLCASSSGLAGAAKNIQYFGAGTRLSVL.

V and J are TRBV19 and TRBJ1-1, with D possibly being TRBD1 (6 bases). The CDR3 runs 15 residues. Trimming took 3 bases from V and 5 from J, leaving 16 bases between them. The V gene's germline CDR1 is LNHDA and CDR2 SQIVND (reference sequence). The CDR3 loop is CASSIGGGWDTEAFF. The CDR3 DNA reads TGTGCCAGTAGTATTGGTGGGGGCTGGGATACTGAAGCTTTCTTT.

J is TRBJ2-1 and V is TRBV5-1; D may be TRBD2 (5 bases). V lost 4 bases to trimming and J lost 5 bases, with 10 bases between them. Germline CDR1 reads SGHRS; CDR2 reads YFSETQ. There are 13 residues in the CDR3. The CDR3 loop reads CASSSRENNEQFF. CDR3 nucleotide sequence: TGCGCCAGCAGCAGCCGGGAAAACAATGAGCAGTTCTTC.

This clone was detected once. The rearrangement uses TRBV18 and TRBJ1-2; D remains unclear. V was pared by 2 bases and J by 4 bases, with 14 bases between. This CDR3 spans 15 amino acids. Germline V gene lookup returns CDR1 KGHSH and CDR2 LQKENI. As DNA, the CDR3 is TGTGCCAGCTCACCAGTTAGAGAATCGGGCTATGGCTACACCTTC. It specifies CASSPVRESGYGYTF.

V usage is TRBV6-1 and J usage is TRBJ1-2, with TRBD1 matching 7 bases. CDR1 MNHNS and CDR2 SASEGT come from the germline V gene. With V trimmed by 6 bases and J by 4 bases, 5 bases remained unmatched. This CDR3 region has 13 residues. The CDR3: CASRHRGGYGYTF. CDR3 coding DNA: TGTGCCAGCAGGCACAGGGGTGGCTATGGCTACACCTTC.

V is TRBV4-1 and J is TRBJ2-7; a weak D match, TRBD1 (5 bases). V dropped 0 bases and J dropped 9 bases, with 15 bases sitting between them. This CDR3 has 14 residues. The germline V gene encodes CDR1 MGHRA and CDR2 YSYEKL. Written as DNA, the CDR3 is TGCGCCAGCAGCCAAGATTTCAGGGTTGACGGGCAGTACTTC. It codes for CASSQDFRVDGQYF.

The chain employs TRBV7-2 and TRBJ2-7; 8 bases align to TRBD2. Germline V CDR1 and CDR2: SGHTA, FQGNSA. The V and J ends lost 2 bases and 5 bases, in that order; junction bases with no gene match: 8. The CDR3 runs to 15 residues. CDR3 sequence: CASSLRAGEPHEQYF. The CDR3 DNA reads as TGTGCCAGCAGCTTAAGAGCGGGAGAACCCCACGAGCAGTACTTC.

Details on this clone: One end of the junction varies from germline; a read error may be responsible. In DNA form, the CDR3 reads TGTGCCGGCAGTGGAGGAAAACAGGGTCTCTCTGGGGCCAACGTCCTGACTTTC. Translated: CAGSGGKQGLSGANVLTF. The V call is TRBV6-1, the J call TRBJ2-6; a weak D match, TRBD1 (6 bases). Germline V gene lookup returns CDR1 MNHNS and CDR2 SASEGT. The CDR3 consists of 18 residues.

The V gene is TRBV11-2, the J gene TRBJ2-1; D remains ambiguous. Germline V lookup: CDR1 SGHAT, CDR2 FQNNGV. The CDR3 covers 15 residues. V was trimmed by 2 bases and J by 6 bases, leaving 14 bases between them. CDR3 region: CASSLYAVTGNEQFF. The CDR3 bases are TGTGCCAGCAGCTTATACGCCGTCACGGGCAATGAGCAGTTCTTC.

The chain employs TRBV7-9 and TRBJ2-7, with 8 bases fitting TRBD2. Germline V gene sequence: CDR1 SEHNR, CDR2 FQNEAQ (reference sequence). The CDR3 totals 15 residues. Germline trimming cut 5 bases from V and 6 bases from J; bases unmatched to any gene: 12. Written as DNA, the CDR3 is TGTGCCAGCAGCCCTATCATCTGGACTAGCTTCGAGCAGTACTTC. Protein: CASSPIIWTSFEQYF.

This clone was counted only a few times. The chain employs TRBV6-6 and TRBJ2-6; tentative D call: TRBD2 (6 bases). Germline loops: CDR1 MNHNY, CDR2 SVGAGI (reference sequence). V lost 8 bases and J 4 bases, leaving 6 bases between the germline ends. The CDR3 covers 12 residues. CDR3: CASRGGANVLTF. As DNA, the CDR3 is TGTGCCAGCCGGGGGGGGGCCAACGTCCTGACTTTC.